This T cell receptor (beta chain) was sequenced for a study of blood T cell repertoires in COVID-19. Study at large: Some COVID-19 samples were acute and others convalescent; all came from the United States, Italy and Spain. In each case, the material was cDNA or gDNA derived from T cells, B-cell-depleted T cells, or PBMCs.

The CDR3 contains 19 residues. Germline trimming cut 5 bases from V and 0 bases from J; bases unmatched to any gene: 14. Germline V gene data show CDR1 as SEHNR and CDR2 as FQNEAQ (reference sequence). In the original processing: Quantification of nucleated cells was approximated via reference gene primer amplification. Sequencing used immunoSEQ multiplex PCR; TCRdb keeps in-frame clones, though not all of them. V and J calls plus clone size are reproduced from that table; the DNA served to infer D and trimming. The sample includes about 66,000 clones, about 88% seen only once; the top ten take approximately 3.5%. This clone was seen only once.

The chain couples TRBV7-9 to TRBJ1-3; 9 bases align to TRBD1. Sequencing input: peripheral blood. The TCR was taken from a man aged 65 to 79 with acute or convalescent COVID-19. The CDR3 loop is CASSPWTGTGSSSGNTIYF. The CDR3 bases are TGTGCCAGCAGCCCATGGACCGGGACAGGGTCTTCCTCTGGAAACACCATATATTTT.